The text below deals with one TCR beta chain. The sample is drawn from a study of technical replicates of blood from a handful of donors. Produced via immunoSEQ multiplex PCR; TCRdb's table is partial and in-frame only. Of about 100,000 clones listed, 96% are singletons. The germline V gene encodes CDR1 SQVTM and CDR2 ANQGSEA. Trimming pared 6 bases from V and 7 bases from J, leaving 21 bases between. The CDR3 spans 14 residues. Material: T cells isolated from PBMCs. The chain uses TRBV29-1 and TRBJ1-2; D gene ambiguous. The sequence was collected from a human donor in good health. The DNA for the CDR3 is TGCAGCGTCCCCTTGTATCGAGGCACCCCTGGCTACACCTTC. This gives the protein CSVPLYRGTPGYTF.